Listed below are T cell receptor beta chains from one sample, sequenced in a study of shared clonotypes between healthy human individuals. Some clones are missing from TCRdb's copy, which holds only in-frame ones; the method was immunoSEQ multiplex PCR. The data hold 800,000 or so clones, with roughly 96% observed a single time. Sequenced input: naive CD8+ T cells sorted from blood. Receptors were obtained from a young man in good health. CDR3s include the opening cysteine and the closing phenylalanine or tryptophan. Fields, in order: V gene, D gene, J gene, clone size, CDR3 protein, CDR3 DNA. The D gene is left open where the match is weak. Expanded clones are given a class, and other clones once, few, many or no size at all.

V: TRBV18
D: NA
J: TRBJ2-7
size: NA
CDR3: CASSPPLSSYEQYF
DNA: TGTGCCAGCTCACCACCATTATCCTCCTACGAGCAGTACTTC

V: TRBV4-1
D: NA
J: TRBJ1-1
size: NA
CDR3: CASSQDLGYTEAFF
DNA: TGCGCCAGCAGCCAAGATCTGGGCTACACTGAAGCTTTCTTT

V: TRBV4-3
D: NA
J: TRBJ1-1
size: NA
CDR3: CASSQDIQARENTEAFF
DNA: TGCGCCAGCAGCCAAGATATACAGGCGAGGGAGAACACTGAAGCTTTCTTT

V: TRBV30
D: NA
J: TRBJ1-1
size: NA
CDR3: CAWSRPERNTEAFF
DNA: TGTGCCTGGAGCAGACCAGAAAGGAACACTGAAGCTTTCTTT

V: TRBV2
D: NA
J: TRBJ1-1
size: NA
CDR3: CASDRTPREAFF
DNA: TGTGCCAGCGACCGTACCCCCAGGGAAGCTTTCTTT

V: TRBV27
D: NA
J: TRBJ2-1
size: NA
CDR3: CASCSGTGEYNEQFF
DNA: TGTGCCAGCTGTTCCGGGACTGGGGAATACAATGAGCAGTTCTTC

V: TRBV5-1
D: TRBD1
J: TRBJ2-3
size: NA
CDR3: CASSFGTGDVSTDTQYF
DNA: TGCGCCAGCAGCTTCGGGACAGGAGACGTTAGCACAGATACGCAGTATTTT

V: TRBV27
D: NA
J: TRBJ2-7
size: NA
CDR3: CASSLGVSRGEYEQYF
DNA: TGTGCCAGCAGTTTAGGGGTTAGTAGGGGGGAATACGAGCAGTACTTC

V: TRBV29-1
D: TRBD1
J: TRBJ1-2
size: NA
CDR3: CSARTGGAIGYTF
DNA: TGCAGCGCCCGGACAGGGGGCGCGATTGGCTACACCTTC

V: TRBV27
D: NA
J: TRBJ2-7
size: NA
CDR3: CASSLLGDEQYF
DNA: TGTGCCAGCAGCCTTCTGGGGGACGAGCAGTACTTC

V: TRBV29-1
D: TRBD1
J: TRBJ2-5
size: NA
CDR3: CSVEGTGDPQETQYF
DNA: TGCAGCGTTGAAGGGACAGGGGACCCCCAAGAGACCCAGTACTTC

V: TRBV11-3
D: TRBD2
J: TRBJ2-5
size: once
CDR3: CASSSGLAGGLETQYF
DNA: TGTGCCAGCAGCTCGGGACTAGCGGGAGGGCTCGAGACCCAGTACTTC

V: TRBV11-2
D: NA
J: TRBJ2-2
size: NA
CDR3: CASSKKTGALRELFF
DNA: TGTGCCAGCAGCAAAAAGACAGGCGCCTTGAGGGAGCTGTTTTTT

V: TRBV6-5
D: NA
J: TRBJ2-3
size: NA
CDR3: CASSYGLADTQYF
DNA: TGTGCCAGCAGTTACGGACTGGCAGATACGCAGTATTTT

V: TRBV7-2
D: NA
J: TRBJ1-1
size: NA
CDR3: CASSLISRTEAFF
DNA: TGTGCCAGCAGCTTAATTTCTCGCACTGAAGCTTTCTTT

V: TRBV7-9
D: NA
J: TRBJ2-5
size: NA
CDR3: CASSLGQETQYF
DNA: TGTGCCAGCAGCTTGGGCCAAGAGACCCAGTACTTC

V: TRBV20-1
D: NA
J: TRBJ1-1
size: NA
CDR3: CSAREGWEAFF
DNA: TGCAGTGCTAGAGAGGGCTGGGAAGCTTTCTTT

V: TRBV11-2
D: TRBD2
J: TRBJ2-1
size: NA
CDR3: CASSLSGRSGDEQFF
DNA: TGTGCCAGCAGCTTAAGCGGGAGGTCCGGGGATGAGCAGTTCTTC

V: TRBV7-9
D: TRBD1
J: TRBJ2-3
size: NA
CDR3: CASSVPQGVSLPDTQYF
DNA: TGTGCCAGCAGCGTCCCACAGGGGGTTAGCCTCCCAGATACGCAGTATTTT

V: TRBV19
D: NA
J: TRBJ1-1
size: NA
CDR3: CASSIVLNTEAFF
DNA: TGTGCCAGTAGTATAGTGCTGAACACTGAAGCTTTCTTT

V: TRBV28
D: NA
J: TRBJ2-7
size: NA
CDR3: CASTGDWSSYEQYF
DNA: TGTGCCAGCACTGGGGACTGGAGCTCCTACGAGCAGTACTTC

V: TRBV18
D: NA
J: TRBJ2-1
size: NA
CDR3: CASSQASESLLYNEQFF
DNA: TGTGCCAGCTCACAGGCTAGCGAATCTTTACTTTACAATGAGCAGTTCTTC

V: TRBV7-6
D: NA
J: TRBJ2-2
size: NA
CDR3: CASSLTGELFF
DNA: TGTGCCAGCAGCTTAACCGGGGAGCTGTTTTTT

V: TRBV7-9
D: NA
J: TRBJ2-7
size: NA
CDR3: CASYRSGLTYEQYF
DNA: TGTGCCAGCTATCGGTCCGGGCTAACCTACGAGCAGTACTTC

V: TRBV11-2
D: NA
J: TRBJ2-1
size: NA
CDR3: CASSLGIGEPVNEQFF
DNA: TGTGCCAGCAGCTTAGGTATAGGGGAGCCAGTCAATGAGCAGTTCTTC

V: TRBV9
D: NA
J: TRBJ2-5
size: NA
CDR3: CASSTSSAPQETQYF
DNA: TGTGCCAGCAGCACAAGTAGCGCGCCACAAGAGACCCAGTACTTC

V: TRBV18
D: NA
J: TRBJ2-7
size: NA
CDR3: CASSPPESYEQYF
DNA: TGTGCCAGCTCACCTCCAGAATCCTACGAGCAGTACTTC

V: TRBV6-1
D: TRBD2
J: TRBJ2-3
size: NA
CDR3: CASSGWASGMVASTDTQYF
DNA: TGTGCCAGCAGTGGGTGGGCTAGCGGGATGGTTGCTAGCACAGATACGCAGTATTTT

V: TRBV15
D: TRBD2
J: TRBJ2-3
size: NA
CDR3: CATSRNLAAGTDTQYF
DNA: TGTGCCACCAGCAGAAACCTAGCGGCTGGCACAGATACGCAGTATTTT

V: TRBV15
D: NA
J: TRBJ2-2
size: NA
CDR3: CATSRDLDTGELFF
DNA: TGTGCCACCAGCAGAGATTTAGACACCGGGGAGCTGTTTTTT

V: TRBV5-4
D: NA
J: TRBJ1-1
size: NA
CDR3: CASSFTGNTEAFF
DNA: TGTGCCAGCAGCTTCACAGGGAACACTGAAGCTTTCTTT

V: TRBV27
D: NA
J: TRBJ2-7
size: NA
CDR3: CASSLLGVREQYF
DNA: TGTGCCAGCAGCCTACTAGGTGTAAGAGAGCAGTACTTC

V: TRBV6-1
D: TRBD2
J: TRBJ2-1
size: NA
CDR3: CASSHRLAGDSEQFF
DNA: TGTGCCAGCAGTCACCGACTAGCGGGAGATAGTGAGCAGTTCTTC

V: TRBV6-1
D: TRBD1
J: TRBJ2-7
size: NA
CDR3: CASIGQGVSYEQYF
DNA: TGTGCCAGCATTGGACAGGGGGTTTCCTACGAGCAGTACTTC

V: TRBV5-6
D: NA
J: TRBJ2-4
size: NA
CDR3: CASSLDRAGVRAKNIQYF
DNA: TGTGCCAGCAGCTTGGACAGGGCGGGGGTAAGGGCCAAAAACATTCAGTACTTC

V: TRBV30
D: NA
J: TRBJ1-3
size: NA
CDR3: CAWDGGNTIYF
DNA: TGTGCCTGGGACGGTGGAAACACCATATATTTT

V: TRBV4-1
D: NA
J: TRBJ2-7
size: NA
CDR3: CASSPRAGQSWEQYF
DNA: TGCGCCAGCAGCCCCCGAGCGGGACAGTCCTGGGAGCAGTACTTC

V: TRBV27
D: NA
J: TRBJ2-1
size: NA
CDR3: CASSLVGQYYNEQFF
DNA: TGTGCCAGCAGTTTGGTGGGACAATACTACAATGAGCAGTTCTTC

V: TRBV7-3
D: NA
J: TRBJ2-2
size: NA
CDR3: CASSHDKRVGLNTGELFF
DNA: TGTGCCAGCAGCCATGACAAACGGGTGGGGCTTAACACCGGGGAGCTGTTTTTT

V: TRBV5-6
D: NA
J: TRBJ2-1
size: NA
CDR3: CASSPIGNSDEQFF
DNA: TGTGCCAGCAGCCCCATAGGGAATAGCGATGAGCAGTTCTTC

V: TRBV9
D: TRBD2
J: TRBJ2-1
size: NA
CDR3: CASSIRPGLASYEQFF
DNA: TGTGCCAGCAGCATACGACCGGGACTAGCGAGCTATGAGCAGTTCTTC

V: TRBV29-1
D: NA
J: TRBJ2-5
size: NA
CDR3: CSVEDGAGHTQYF
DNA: TGCAGCGTTGAAGATGGAGCAGGGCATACCCAGTACTTC

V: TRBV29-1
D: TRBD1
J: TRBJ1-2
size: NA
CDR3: CSVLLGTAYYGYTF
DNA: TGCAGCGTCCTTCTCGGGACAGCTTACTATGGCTACACCTTC

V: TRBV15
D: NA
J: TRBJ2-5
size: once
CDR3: CATGQGTPQETQYF
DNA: TGTGCCACCGGGCAGGGGACACCCCAAGAGACCCAGTACTTC

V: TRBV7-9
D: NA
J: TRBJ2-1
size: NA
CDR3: CASSLSGSSYNEQFF
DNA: TGTGCCAGCAGCCTAAGCGGGTCCTCCTACAATGAGCAGTTCTTC

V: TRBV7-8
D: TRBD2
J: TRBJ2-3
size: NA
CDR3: CASSFETALAGTTDTQYF
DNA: TGTGCCAGCAGCTTTGAAACGGCACTAGCGGGGACCACAGATACGCAGTATTTT